This T cell receptor beta chain was sequenced for a study of T cell changes during pregnancy in multiple sclerosis. TCRdb's table, derived via immunoSEQ multiplex PCR, lists solely in-frame clones and lacks some. The sample consists of fewer than 60,000 clones, 91% of them appearing once. The sample here was peripheral blood, taken after pregnancy. This sequence was found in a female donor in good health, enrolled as a control in a pregnancy study.

The CDR3: CASSPTGDSNEKLFF. The CDR3 DNA is TGCGCCAGCAGCCCCACGGGAGATAGTAATGAAAAACTGTTTTTT. J is TRBJ1-4 and V is TRBV5-1; D is undetermined. Germline V gene sequence: CDR1 SGHRS, CDR2 YFSETQ. V lost 4 bases and J lost 4, with 14 bases in between. There are 15 residues in the CDR3. The whole variable domain, remainder taken from reference TRBV5-1 and TRBJ1-4, is KAGVTQTPRYLIKTRGQQVTLSCSPISGHRSVSWYQQTPGQGLQFLFEYFSETQRNKGNFPGRFSGRQFSNSRSEMNVSTLELGDSALYLCASSPTGDSNEKLFFGSGTQLSVL.